This section outlines one TCR beta chain sequence together with its context. What it recognizes is unknown. The sample comes from a study of identical twins. Findings of the study overall: Out-of-frame alpha sequences shared between twins exhibited an excess of low generation probability.

Germline CDR1 DFQATT, CDR2 SNEGSKA (reference sequence). Trimming took off 6 bases at V and 9 bases at J, with 18 bases between the two ends. The CDR3 runs 13 residues. Template switching supplied a universal primer site; unique molecular identifiers were carried on the cDNA. TCRdb re-called the 5' RACE reads with MiXCR, one entry per CDR3 protein. The sample records roughly 190,000 distinct CDR3 sequences, about a sixth being singletons. The sample also formed part of further work on T cells expressing NK-cell markers. That study reports: In a group of about six donors, dominant NKG2C+ clonotypes represented roughly 1.0-7.0% of CD8+ T cells. Whether expanded NKG2C-expressing T cell clones recognize HCMV is unknown.

The source material was CD8+ T cells sorted from blood. The chain combines TRBV20-1 with TRBJ2-1, with D possibly TRBD2 on 7 matching bases. This sequence was found in a woman in her late teens or twenties in good health. The chain's CDR3 is CSAPRGAPFEQFF. The CDR3 nucleotides are TGCAGTGCCCCCCGGGGGGCCCCTTTTGAGCAGTTCTTC.